These 24 T cell receptor beta chains were sequenced from one sample in a study of siplizumab effects on memory and regulatory T cells. Data came from immunoSEQ multiplex PCR; TCRdb stores just in-frame clones and leaves some out. The sample carries approximately 94,000 clones, about 91% recorded once. What was sequenced was CD4+ T cells sorted from blood. The receptors were gathered from a human donor in good health.

V usage is TRBV28 and J usage is TRBJ2-6; no clear D. The CDR3 runs 16 residues. Germline V CDR1 and CDR2: MDHEN, SYDVKM. V was cut by 1 base and J by 3 bases, with 10 bases left in between. The CDR3 bases are TGTGCCAGCAGTTTATCTGGGTTGCATGGGGCCAACGTCCTGACTTTC. Its translation is CASSLSGLHGANVLTF.

The chain carries TRBV7-2 and TRBJ1-5; D is unclear. Germline V lookup: CDR1 SGHTA, CDR2 FQGNSA. This CDR3 contains 14 residues. Trimming took off 3 bases at V and 15 bases at J, with 21 bases between the two ends. The CDR3 DNA reads TGTGCCAGCAGCTTCCCAGGTAGCGGTACAGATTTGCATTTT. Its translation is CASSFPGSGTDLHF.

This chain uses TRBV9 with TRBJ1-6, with a tentative D call TRBD1 (6 bases). Germline-derived CDR1 and CDR2 are SGDLS and YYNGEE. The CDR3 consists of 18 residues. V lost 0 bases and J 6 bases, leaving 19 bases between the germline ends. The CDR3 DNA sequence: TGTGCCAGCAGCGTAGAAGGATTCGGGGGGCATGGTAATTCACCCCTCCACTTT. Its translation is CASSVEGFGGHGNSPLHF.

V usage is TRBV11-3 and J usage is TRBJ1-1, with D unclear. V was clipped by 3 bases and J by 2 bases, with 7 bases between them. Germline V gene lookup returns CDR1 SGHNT and CDR2 YENEEA. There are 13 residues in the CDR3. The CDR3 loop reads CASSFQGNTEAFF. DNA of the CDR3: TGTGCCAGCAGCTTTCAAGGTAACACTGAAGCTTTCTTT.

This sequence joins TRBV7-9 and TRBJ1-2; the D gene is possibly TRBD1 (5 bases). CDR3 length: 19 residues. The germline V and J ends were trimmed by 1 base and 0 bases, with 21 bases remaining between them. Germline CDR1 SEHNR, CDR2 FQNEAQ (reference sequence). The chain's CDR3 is CASSLDLGVQAGANYGYTF. DNA for the CDR3: TGTGCCAGCAGCTTAGATTTGGGGGTCCAAGCTGGGGCTAACTATGGCTACACCTTC.

This rearrangement joins TRBV6-6 to TRBJ1-2, with 7 nucleotides matching TRBD1. The germline V gene has CDR1 MNHNY and CDR2 SVGAGI (reference sequence). The CDR3 has 13 residues. The junction had 5 bases not matched to a gene; V was cut back by 5 bases and J by 5 bases. The DNA for the CDR3 is TGTGCCAGCAGTCTGGGACAGTATTATGGCTACACCTTC. It is translated as CASSLGQYYGYTF.

The table lists this clone with a count of one. The chain recombines TRBV6-5 with TRBJ1-3; D is possibly TRBD1 (5 bases). From germline, CDR1 is MNHEY and CDR2 SVGAGI. The CDR3 has 14 residues. Trimming took 2 bases from V and 3 from J, leaving 8 bases between them. The CDR3 DNA reads as TGTGCCAGCAGTTACGGGGGTGGTGGAAACACCATATATTTT. This translates into CASSYGGGGNTIYF.

This clone has just a few counts. CDR3 in amino acids: CAWSLRRAVSSGAGEQYF. The CDR3 bases are TGTGCCTGGAGTCTTAGGCGGGCCGTCTCGTCGGGGGCGGGTGAGCAGTACTTC. This rearrangement joins TRBV30 to TRBJ2-7; D is perhaps TRBD1 or TRBD2 (6 bases each). Germline-derived CDR1 and CDR2 are GTSNPN and SVGIG (reference sequence). The CDR3 is made up of 18 amino acids. V gave up 2 bases and J gave up 7 bases, with 30 bases separating them.

This clone was counted a single time. CDR3 in DNA: TGTGCCAGCAGTTTTTCCAGGGGAACAGATACGCAGTATTTT. Translating it yields CASSFSRGTDTQYF. This rearrangement joins TRBV28 to TRBJ2-3, with a possible D match to TRBD1 (6 bases). The germline gives CDR1 MDHEN, CDR2 SYDVKM. Trimming removed 3 bases from V and 3 bases from J, with 10 bases in between. This CDR3 has 14 amino acids.

The CDR3 bases are TGTGCCAGCTCACCACCGATCCGGACCTACGAGCAGTACTTC. It yields the protein CASSPPIRTYEQYF. The chain carries TRBV18 and TRBJ2-7; no firm D call. The germline gives CDR1 KGHSH, CDR2 LQKENI. The CDR3 sequence is 14 residues long. V lost 0 bases, J lost 2 bases, and 8 bases lay in between. Complete variable domain (other parts from reference TRBV18 and TRBJ2-7): NAGVMQNPRHLVRRRGQEARLRCSPMKGHSHVYWYRQLPEEGLKFMVYLQKENIIDESGMPKERFSAEFPKEGPSILRIQQVVRGDSAAYFCASSPPIRTYEQYFGPGTRLTVT.

The chain combines TRBV5-1 with TRBJ2-5; 15 bases are a match to TRBD2. The CDR3 consists of 16 residues. Germline V gene sequence: CDR1 SGHRS, CDR2 YFSETQ. The J segment lost 6 bases and the V segment lost 4 bases, leaving 7 bases of the junction unmatched. The CDR3 DNA reads TGCGCCAGCAGCAAGGGACTAGCGGGGGGTATGAAGACCCAGTACTTC. Translating gives CASSKGLAGGMKTQYF.

The chain is built from TRBV5-4 and TRBJ1-6; D not certain. V was cut by 2 bases and J by 8 bases, with 11 bases left in between. The CDR3 has 14 residues. Germline values: CDR1 SGHNT, CDR2 YYREEE (reference sequence). The CDR3 nucleotides read TGTGCCAGCAGCTTCGGGCAGGCTTATTCACCCCTCCACTTT. Protein sequence: CASSFGQAYSPLHF.

The V call is TRBV7-2, the J call TRBJ1-2, with D tentatively TRBD1 (5 bases). This CDR3 spans 13 amino acids. The germline V gene has CDR1 SGHTA and CDR2 FQGNSA. Trimming took off 4 bases at V and 4 bases at J, with 10 bases between the two ends. For the CDR3, the DNA is TGTGCCAGCAGCTGGGACCGGGTCTATGGCTACACCTTC. Protein sequence: CASSWDRVYGYTF. The full variable domain, rest sourced from reference TRBV7-2 and TRBJ1-2, is GAGVSQSPSNKVTEKGKDVELRCDPISGHTALYWYRQSLGQGLEFLIYFQGNSAPDKSGLPSDRFSAERTGGSVSTLTIQRTQQEDSAVYLCASSWDRVYGYTFGSGTRLTVV.

The genes are TRBV11-2 and TRBJ1-6; D gene ambiguous. Germline CDR1 reads SGHAT; CDR2 reads FQNNGV. The CDR3 covers 11 residues. Trimming removed 5 bases from V and 14 bases from J, with 10 bases in between. CDR3 coding DNA: TGTGCCAGCAGCCCCGGGGTCACCCTCCACTTT. It specifies CASSPGVTLHF.

The chain combines TRBV6-6 with TRBJ2-7; D unresolved. In germline, CDR1 is MNHNY, CDR2 SVGAGI (reference sequence). V was pared by 2 bases and J by 9 bases, with 8 bases between. This CDR3 is 11 amino acids long. The CDR3 spells CASSYGRSQYF. As DNA, the CDR3 is TGTGCCAGCAGTTACGGGCGCTCGCAGTACTTC.

The J gene is TRBJ2-7, the V gene TRBV19; possibly TRBD2 for D (6 bases). Germline V gene lookup returns CDR1 LNHDA and CDR2 SQIVND (reference sequence). V lost 4 bases and J lost 6, with 10 bases in between. This CDR3 spans 12 amino acids. CDR3 residues: CASSTGRGEQYF. The CDR3 DNA is TGTGCCAGTAGTACTGGGCGGGGCGAGCAGTACTTC.

The chain couples TRBV28 to TRBJ2-7; D is undetermined. V dropped 5 bases and J dropped 2 bases, with 16 bases sitting between them. The CDR3 runs 15 residues. Germline values: CDR1 MDHEN, CDR2 SYDVKM. In DNA form, the CDR3 reads TGTGCCAGCAGTCCCTCAGGCGACCCCCCCTACGAGCAGTACTTC. It encodes CASSPSGDPPYEQYF.

This clone was detected once. The chain joins TRBV9 to TRBJ2-1; 12 bases line up with TRBD2. The CDR3 runs 15 residues. CDR1 is SGDLS and CDR2 is YYNGEE in the germline V gene. V dropped 4 bases and J dropped 7; count of bases not matched to a gene: 6. CDR3 nucleotides: TGTGCCAGCAGCCCCCGGACTAGCGGGGCTAATGAGCAGTTCTTC. This gives the protein CASSPRTSGANEQFF.

The chain combines TRBV7-8 with TRBJ1-2; TRBD1 is a possible D gene (6 bases). V was clipped by 4 bases and J by 5 bases, with 20 bases between them. This CDR3 contains 16 residues. Germline V gene lookup returns CDR1 SGHVS and CDR2 FQNEAQ. CDR3 in amino acids: CASSSTRLPTGYGYTF. Written as DNA, the CDR3 is TGTGCCAGCAGCTCCACTAGACTCCCAACAGGGTATGGCTACACCTTC.

The chain has TRBV27 and TRBJ2-5, with 16 bases identical to TRBD2. CDR3 size: 17 residues. V gave up 2 bases and J gave up 5 bases; unmatched junction bases: 5. The germline gives CDR1 MNHEY, CDR2 SMNVEV (reference sequence). As DNA, the CDR3 is TGTGCCAGCAGTTTAGGGACTAGCGGGGGGGCCAGGGAGACCCAGTACTTC. Protein product: CASSLGTSGGARETQYF.

The chain combines TRBV10-3 with TRBJ1-2, with D perhaps TRBD1 (5 bases). Germline V gene data show CDR1 as ENHRY and CDR2 as SYGVKD. The CDR3 runs to 14 residues. V was clipped by 3 bases and J by 6 bases, with 14 bases between them. The CDR3 DNA is TGTGCCATCAGTGAAAGAGGGGCCGAGGATGGCTACACCTTC. Translated: CAISERGAEDGYTF.

The chain links TRBV2 to TRBJ1-5; 7 nucleotides match TRBD1. Germline loops: CDR1 SNHLY, CDR2 FYNNEI. Losses at the gene ends were 5 bases for V and 7 bases for J; bases not matched to a gene: 11. This CDR3 contains 15 residues. This CDR3 reads CASSLKGASGQPQHF. In DNA, the CDR3 is TGTGCCAGCAGTCTCAAGGGGGCGTCGGGACAGCCCCAGCATTTT.

The chain couples TRBV18 to TRBJ1-2; 8 bases match TRBD1. The CDR3 has 17 amino acids. Trimming took 6 bases from V and 3 from J; bases not matched to a gene: 15. Germline V lookup: CDR1 KGHSH, CDR2 LQKENI. The CDR3 DNA reads as TGTGCCAGCTCTCTTGGACAGGGAAAAGACGGGTACTATGGCTACACCTTC. Its translation is CASSLGQGKDGYYGYTF.

The J gene is TRBJ2-6, the V gene TRBV9; D not certain. V was shortened by 7 bases and J by 2 bases, with 7 bases between the two germline ends. Germline V gene data show CDR1 as SGDLS and CDR2 as YYNGEE. The CDR3 extends over 13 amino acids. CDR3 in DNA: TGTGCCAGCTGTTACACTGGGGCCAACGTCCTGACTTTC. This translates into CASCYTGANVLTF.